This record looks at one T cell receptor beta chain sequence and its context. The data were obtained in a study of blood T cell repertoires in COVID-19. Study-level information: Researchers got acute and convalescent COVID-19 samples from the United States, Italy and Spain.

Germline assignment: CDR1 SEHNR and CDR2 FQNEAQ (reference sequence). CDR3 length: 14 amino acids. The V end was cut by 2 bases, the J end by 5 bases, with 13 bases between. All enrollees were roughly 18 to 100 years old and from under 25 US areas. Assignment of participants to cohorts was predicated upon participant-reported clinical history. Recovered status applied to Cohort 3 donors who had two consecutive negative PCRs. It also applied to those with clearance or with symptom resolution. Assay used: immunoSEQ multiplex PCR; TCRdb lists only in-frame clones, some missing. This table has more than 450,000 clones, roughly 87% appearing once.

The material sequenced was PBMCs or T cells enriched from blood (not recorded which). This rearrangement joins TRBV7-9 to TRBJ2-7; D unresolved. This clonotype originated in a woman between 18 and 30 years old who had recovered from COVID-19. This CDR3 reads CASSLSNPADEQYF. CDR3 bases: TGTGCCAGCAGCTTATCCAACCCGGCGGACGAGCAGTACTTC.